This TCR beta chain is from a study of Graves' ophthalmopathy and Graves' hyperthyroidism. Study-level information: Hyperthyroidism counted as stable given no ophthalmopathy within 18 months of follow-up. Study-level results: Blood also carried most expanded thyroid clonotypes exceeding 0.001 frequency.

This CDR3 spans 11 amino acids. Trimming stripped 4 bases from V and 7 bases from J, with 7 bases between. The V gene's germline CDR1 is SQVTM and CDR2 ANQGSEA. RNA transcripts provided the template for amplifying TCR beta CDR3 regions. First-round RT-PCR used HTBI primers; second-round multiplex PCR followed. TCRdb analysed the multiplex PCR reads with MiXCR anew, one entry per CDR3 protein. The sample records about 1.2 million distinct CDR3 sequences, about two fifths being singletons. This clonotype was found many times. Antigen: not known. The receptor was isolated from an adult man with Graves' hyperthyroidism. V and J are TRBV29-1 and TRBJ2-2, with no clear D. The specimen was peripheral blood or thyroid tissue (not recorded which). The CDR3 here is CSVGKGGELFF. Written as DNA, the CDR3 is TGCAGCGTTGGTAAAGGCGGGGAGCTGTTTTTT.